Listed here is a single T cell receptor beta chain. No antigen is known for it. The record has no base qualities; no much larger clone is one base away. The CDR3 goes from the cysteine to the phenylalanine over 14 residues. The sequence is cut down to CDR3 DNA, 42 bases in frame from base 1. Unmatched junction bases come to 7, with V trimmed by 7 bases and J by 6 bases. The germline V gene gives CDR1 as MDHEN and CDR2 as SYDVKM. The CDR3 regions of human TCRbeta chains were subjected to immunosequencing. Per the authors' processing: Repertoire TCRs were matched against a reference library of SARS-CoV-2-specific TCRs generated with the MIRA antigen-specificity platform. Breadth meant the fraction of unique TCRs that were SARS-CoV-2-associated, whereas depth meant the fraction of total T cells that were SARS-CoV-2-associated. Each spike-specific TCR was assigned to its reactive spike region and to a CD4 or CD8 class using the MIRA data. Log10-transformed breadth and depth values were compared by one-way ANOVA with Sidak's multiple comparisons tests. This immuneACCESS table, as held by TCRdb, lists in-frame sequences with V and J called but not all clones. Of the missing ones, under half trace to an unresolved V gene in checked studies; the others have no known cause. For V, J and clone size, that table is used; D and trimming come from the DNA. The sample table records around 200,000 clones; 94% of these occur just once. The leading ten clones occupy roughly 1.7% of the sample.

This entry is derived from a study of T cell responses to AZD1222 COVID-19 vaccine (dated by TCRdb to about 2021). In terms of the full investigation: A total of around 240 trial participants underwent TCR sequencing, of whom around 200 received two doses of AZD1222 and 26 received two doses of the MenACWY control vaccine. Trial participants were enrolled into age subgroups of 18-55, 56-69 and 70-plus years, which contained around 150, 29 and 61 TCR-sequenced participants, respectively. What the authors observed across the whole study: Reportedly, almost half of the unique spike-specific TCRs recognized epitopes lying outside the regions that are mutated in the B.1.351 and B.1.1.7 variants. The 56-69-year group was small, and its depth increase did not reach significance, likely because of low power. Conclusions about previously exposed vaccinees were limited because only six AZD1222 recipients were SARS-CoV-2 seropositive at baseline. After two AZD1222 doses, spike-specific TCR breadth and depth were significantly higher than at day 0 and than in MenACWY recipients. Participants were mostly white British, with more females than males. The authors suggested clonal diversity may have been underestimated. Because no day 14 peak-response samples were available, repertoires were characterized only after the peak T cell response. Vaccine-associated CD4 TCRs spanned the whole spike protein, with dominant responses in regions 160-218 and 743-854.

The label giving this sample's time point can be read as: about 28 days (+/-7) after the second vaccine dose. AZD1222 recipients with second doses at about 4 weeks or about 12 weeks were pooled, because spike-specific TCR depth and breadth did not differ between schedules. Vaccinee samples came from UK trials COV001 and COV002, including a single-blind randomized controlled phase 2/3 trial of AZD1222 (ChAdOx1 nCoV-19) in healthy adults. For TCRbeta chain sequencing, PBMC samples from trial participants were taken at day 0 and at day 28 after the second dose. The chain couples TRBV28 to TRBJ2-1; the central 9 bases match TRBD2. The sample here was peripheral blood, taken 28 days after the second AZD1222 dose. The clonotype was recovered from an adult who received the AZD1222 COVID-19 vaccine. The CDR3 amino acid sequence is: CASKGGRAPNEQFF. The DNA is as follows: TGTGCCAGCAAGGGCGGGAGGGCCCCCAATGAGCAGTTCTTC. Here the CDR3 is joined to the reference TRBV28 and TRBJ2-1 genes, and the full variable domain is: DVKVTQSSRYLVKRTGEKVFLECVQDMDHENMFWYRQDPGLGLRLIYFSYDVKMKEKGDIPEGYSVSREKKERFSLILESASTNQTSMYLCASKGGRAPNEQFFGPGTRLTVL.